This entry lists 4 T cell receptor beta chains sequenced from one sample in a study of shared clonotypes between healthy human individuals. Libraries were prepared by immunoSEQ multiplex PCR; TCRdb keeps only in-frame clonotypes and omits some of them. The sample holds 950,000 to 1,100,000 clones, about 80% seen once. Sequenced input: memory CD4+ T cells sorted from blood. Subset indicated: CD45RA-negative fraction. Receptors were obtained from a man younger than 35 in good health.

V is TRBV5-8 and J is TRBJ1-2; D is possibly TRBD1 (6 bases). Per germline, CDR1 SGHTS and CDR2 YDEGEE. Trimming took 0 bases from V and 4 from J, leaving 16 bases between them. This CDR3 has 16 amino acids. This chain's CDR3 is CASSLGVRGFGYGYTF. CDR3 in DNA: TGTGCCAGCAGCTTGGGCGTCAGGGGTTTCGGCTATGGCTACACCTTC.

In this sample, this clone turned up a few times. This chain uses TRBV7-9 with TRBJ2-1; D is perhaps TRBD1 or TRBD2 (5 bases each). The CDR3 runs 11 residues. The germline V gene encodes CDR1 SEHNR and CDR2 FQNEAQ (reference sequence). V was trimmed by 7 bases and J by 12 bases, leaving 13 bases between them. In DNA, the CDR3 is TGTGCCAGCACTTGGGGCCGGGGGCAGTTCTTC. Protein: CASTWGRGQFF.

This clone showed up just once. The rearrangement joins TRBV7-9 to TRBJ1-2; D is ambiguous. V was trimmed by 5 bases and J by 5 bases, leaving 18 bases between them. Germline V CDR1 and CDR2: SEHNR, FQNEAQ (reference sequence). The CDR3 length is 15 residues. CDR3 region: CASSGSSTERYGYTF. Here the CDR3 DNA reads TGTGCCAGCAGCGGGTCTTCGACGGAGAGGTATGGCTACACCTTC. Complete variable domain (other parts from reference TRBV7-9 and TRBJ1-2): DTGVSQNPRHKITKRGQNVTFRCDPISEHNRLYWYRQTLGQGPEFLTYFQNEAQLEKSRLLSDRFSAERPKGSFSTLEIQRTEQGDSAMYLCASSGSSTERYGYTFGSGTRLTVV.

This clone turned up a few times. This sequence joins TRBV11-3 and TRBJ1-2; 8 bases align to TRBD1. J gave up 1 base and V 5 bases, and 6 bases lay outside the gene matches. Germline V lookup: CDR1 SGHNT, CDR2 YENEEA. CDR3 length equals 15 residues. CDR3 amino acids: CASSIDRGDNYGYTF. CDR3 nucleotides: TGTGCCAGCAGCATTGACAGGGGAGATAACTATGGCTACACCTTC.